This TCR beta chain comes out of a study of early stage breast cancer tumors. Study-wide results and limits: Tumors had approximately 2.6-fold higher T cell density and higher clonality than adjacent normal breast tissue.

Produced via immunoSEQ multiplex PCR; TCRdb's table is partial and in-frame only. The sample holds roughly 40,000 clones; around two thirds are singletons and the top ten take approximately 7.1%. In this sample, this clone turned up once. Its antigen is unknown. Germline CDR1 reads SGHRS; CDR2 reads YFSETQ. Losses at the gene ends were 4 bases for V and 7 bases for J; bases not matched to a gene: 5. This CDR3 spans 15 amino acids. This chain joins TRBV5-1 and TRBJ1-6, with 10 bases identical to TRBD1. This TCR was sampled from a person aged 45-60 years with breast cancer. The sequenced sample was blood. The CDR3 sequence is CASSKRQGANSPLHF. CDR3 in DNA: TGCGCCAGCAGCAAAAGACAGGGGGCAAATTCACCCCTCCACTTT.